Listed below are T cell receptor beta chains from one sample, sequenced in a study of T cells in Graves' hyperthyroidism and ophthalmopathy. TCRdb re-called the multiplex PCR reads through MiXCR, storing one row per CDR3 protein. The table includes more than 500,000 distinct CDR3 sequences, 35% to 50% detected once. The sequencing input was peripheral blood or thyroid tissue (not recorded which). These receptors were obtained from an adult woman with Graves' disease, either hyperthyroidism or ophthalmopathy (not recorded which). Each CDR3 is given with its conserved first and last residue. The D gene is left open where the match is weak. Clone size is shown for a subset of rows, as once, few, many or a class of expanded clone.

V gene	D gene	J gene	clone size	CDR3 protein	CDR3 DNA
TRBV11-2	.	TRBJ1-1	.	CASSRSPVNTEAFF	TGTGCCAGCAGCAGAAGTCCGGTGAACACTGAAGCTTTCTTT
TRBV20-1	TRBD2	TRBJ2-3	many	CSARDRTSGSIDTQYF	TGCAGTGCTAGAGATAGGACTAGCGGGAGTATCGATACGCAGTATTTT
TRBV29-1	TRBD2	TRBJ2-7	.	CSVGTSGSTVYEQYF	TGCAGCGTTGGGACTAGCGGGAGCACAGTGTACGAGCAGTACTTC
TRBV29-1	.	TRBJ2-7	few	CSVVWRRKDSYEQYF	TGCAGCGTTGTATGGCGGCGGAAAGACTCCTACGAGCAGTACTTC
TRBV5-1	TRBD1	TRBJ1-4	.	CASSDNEGATGVKEKLFF	TGCGCCAGCAGCGACAACGAGGGGGCGACAGGGGTGAAGGAAAAACTGTTTTTT
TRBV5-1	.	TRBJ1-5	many	CASSLDGRGPQHF	TGCGCCAGCAGCTTGGATGGCAGGGGGCCCCAGCATTTT
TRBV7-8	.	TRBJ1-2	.	CASSLAAPRYGYTF	TGTGCCAGCAGCTTGGCTGCACCCCGCTATGGCTACACCTTC
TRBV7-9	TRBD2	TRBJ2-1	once	CASSPPRAGDGNEQFF	TGTGCCAGCAGCCCCCCGCGCGCGGGAGATGGTAATGAGCAGTTCTTC
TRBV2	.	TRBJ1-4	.	CASSEEGQGGEKLFF	TGTGCCAGCAGTGAAGAAGGGCAGGGTGGGGAAAAACTGTTTTTT
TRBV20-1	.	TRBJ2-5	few	CNPISGSMETQYF	TGCAACCCAATTAGCGGATCGATGGAGACCCAGTACTTC
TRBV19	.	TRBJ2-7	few	CASSLVTDNSYEQYF	TGTGCCAGTAGCCTAGTGACAGATAACTCCTACGAGCAGTACTTC
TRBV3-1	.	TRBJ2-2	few	CASSRGPSGAGELFF	TGTGCCAGCAGCCGCGGACCCTCCGGCGCCGGGGAGCTGTTTTTT
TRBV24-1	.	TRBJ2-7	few	CATSGLKEQYF	TGTGCCACCAGTGGATTGAAAGAGCAGTACTTC
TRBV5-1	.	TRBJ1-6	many	CASSTSYNSPLHF	TGCGCCAGCAGCACCTCCTATAATTCACCCCTCCACTTT
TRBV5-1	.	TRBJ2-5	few	CASSLGGRSVQETQYF	TGCGCCAGCAGCTTGGGAGGCAGGTCAGTCCAAGAGACCCAGTACTTC
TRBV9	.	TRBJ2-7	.	CASSQGGGGPYEQYF	TGTGCCAGCAGCCAAGGAGGGGGCGGCCCCTACGAGCAGTACTTC
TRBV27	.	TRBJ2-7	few	CASSLRWRAPYEQYF	TGTGCCAGCAGTTTACGTTGGAGGGCGCCCTACGAGCAGTACTTC